This is a list of T cell receptor beta chains from one sample in a study of post-analysis software for immune sequencing data. TCRdb reprocessed the PCR reads with MiXCR, giving one entry per CDR3 protein. The table records some 690,000 distinct CDR3 sequences, 30% of them present only once. Sequencing was done on a sample of blood. All receptors come from a girl aged 5 to 17 with multiple sclerosis. CDR3s include the opening cysteine and the closing phenylalanine or tryptophan. The D gene is left open where the match is weak. Only part of the rows carry a size: once, few, many, or a class if the clone is expanded.

d_call,clone_size,j_call,v_call,cdr3_aa,cdr3_nt
TRBD1,.,TRBJ2-1,TRBV6-4,CASGDRATSCNEQFF,TGTGCCAGCGGTGACAGGGCAACGTCCTGCAATGAGCAGTTCTTC
TRBD1,.,TRBJ2-3,TRBV20-1,CSAGAPTTGFKDTQYF,TGCAGTGCTGGCGCCCCGACGACAGGGTTCAAAGATACGCAGTATTTT
.,few,TRBJ2-6,TRBV19,CASSIWVSGANVLTF,TGTGCCAGTAGTATTTGGGTGTCTGGGGCCAACGTCCTGACTTTC
.,.,TRBJ2-6,TRBV20-1,CSASSSSGANVLTF,TGCAGTGCGAGTTCGAGCTCTGGGGCCAACGTCCTGACTTTC
TRBD2,few,TRBJ2-1,TRBV5-1,CASSFLLGGSSDEQFF,TGCGCCAGCAGCTTTCTTCTGGGCGGGAGTAGCGATGAGCAGTTCTTC
.,many,TRBJ2-7,TRBV29-1,CSVVIVGDEQYF,TGCAGCGTTGTAATTGTAGGGGACGAGCAGTACTTC
TRBD1,.,TRBJ2-1,TRBV20-1,CSARRTGREQFF,TGCAGTGCTCGAAGGACAGGGCGTGAGCAGTTCTTC
TRBD1,.,TRBJ1-1,TRBV5-1,CASSLWGQGTEAFF,TGCGCCAGCAGCTTGTGGGGACAGGGCACTGAAGCTTTCTTT
.,.,TRBJ2-3,TRBV4-2,CASSRRSFGSRATQYF,TGTGCCAGCAGCCGAAGGTCGTTCGGGAGCCGCGCTACGCAGTATTTT
.,few,TRBJ1-1,TRBV6-5,CASSRTSSGGTEAFF,TGTGCCAGCAGCCGAACTTCGTCCGGGGGCACTGAAGCTTTCTTT
.,few,TRBJ2-5,TRBV5-1,CASSLSGEYQETQYF,TGCGCCAGCAGCTTGTCAGGCGAATACCAAGAGACCCAGTACTTC
.,.,TRBJ2-1,TRBV20-1,CSAGRTYNEQFF,TGCAGTGCTGGAAGGACCTACAATGAGCAGTTCTTC
.,.,TRBJ2-3,TRBV7-2,CASSLVGPPSTDTQYF,TGTGCCAGCAGCTTAGTGGGGCCCCCGAGCACAGATACGCAGTATTTT
.,few,TRBJ2-7,TRBV20-1,CSAINEYEQYF,TGCAGTGCCATCAACGAGTACGAGCAGTACTTC
TRBD1,.,TRBJ2-5,TRBV28,CASSQREGTGARRNQETQYF,TGTGCCAGCAGTCAGAGGGAGGGGACAGGGGCCAGAAGGAACCAAGAGACCCAGTACTTC
.,.,TRBJ1-1,TRBV2,CASGRAKNTEAFF,TGTGCCAGCGGGAGAGCCAAGAACACTGAAGCTTTCTTT
.,few,TRBJ2-1,TRBV5-1,CASSPLRGSRSDNEQFF,TGCGCCAGCAGCCCACTTAGGGGGTCAAGAAGCGACAATGAGCAGTTCTTC
.,once,TRBJ1-1,TRBV9,CASSAGPESNTEAFF,TGTGCCAGCAGCGCCGGGCCAGAATCGAACACTGAAGCTTTCTTT
.,.,TRBJ2-5,TRBV7-9,CASSLWGGQETQYF,TGTGCCAGCAGCTTGTGGGGTGGCCAAGAGACCCAGTACTTC
.,.,TRBJ2-1,TRBV5-6,CASSFGGGAPYNEQFF,TGTGCCAGCAGCTTTGGAGGGGGCGCGCCCTACAATGAGCAGTTCTTC
.,.,TRBJ1-1,TRBV20-1,CSAREPADAFF,TGCAGTGCTAGAGAGCCAGCCGACGCTTTCTTT